Listed here are 18 T cell receptor beta chains from one sample, sequenced in a study of OX40 agonist ivuxolimab in advanced cancers. Sequenced by immunoSEQ multiplex PCR; TCRdb stores in-frame clones only, minus some. The profile shows tens of thousands of clones, about 89% of them singletons. The sequences come from CD4+ or CD8+ T cells sorted from blood, collected in a trial of the OX40 agonist ivuxolimab. These receptor sequences come from an adult with an advanced solid tumor such as melanoma, head and neck, liver or kidney cancer.

The chain combines TRBV1 with TRBJ2-3; the table names TRBD2, a call not compared with the DNA. TRBV1 is listed as a pseudogene. This CDR3 has 16 residues. The CDR3: CTSSHPSGRITDTQYF. In DNA form, the CDR3 reads TGCACCAGCAGCCATCCTAGCGGGAGGATCACAGATACGCAGTATTTT.

The rearrangement joins TRBV18 to TRBJ1-2; 11 bases are shared with TRBD1. Germline V gene data show CDR1 as KGHSH and CDR2 as LQKENI. CDR3 length: 14 residues. Trimming at V came to 4 bases and at J to 6 bases, leaving 4 bases not matched to a gene. The CDR3 loop reads CASSLRTGGHGYTF. For the CDR3, the DNA is TGTGCCAGCTCACTAAGGACAGGGGGCCATGGCTACACCTTC.

CDR3 sequence: CATSSGDYGYTF. In nucleotides, the CDR3 is TGTGCCACCAGCAGTGGGGACTATGGCTACACCTTC. The chain links TRBV15 to TRBJ1-2; D gene ambiguous. The V end was cut by 3 bases, the J end by 3 bases, with 5 bases between. There are 12 residues in the CDR3. CDR1 is LNHNV, CDR2 YYDKDF, per germline (reference sequence).

The V gene is TRBV27, the J gene TRBJ2-5; D is perhaps TRBD2 (6 bases). Trimming took 2 bases from V and 5 from J, leaving 12 bases between them. Germline CDR1 and CDR2: MNHEY and SMNVEV (reference sequence). There are 14 residues in the CDR3. Here the CDR3 reads CASSLRGTPETQYF. CDR3 in DNA: TGTGCCAGCAGTTTACGCGGGACTCCGGAGACCCAGTACTTC.

The gene calls are TRBV29-1 and TRBJ2-1; D remains ambiguous. Germline V gene sequence: CDR1 SQVTM, CDR2 ANQGSEA. V lost 6 bases, J lost 5 bases, and 11 bases lay in between. The CDR3 covers 12 residues. CDR3 DNA: TGCAGCGTCCGACTGGGTCACAATGAGCAGTTCTTC. Translating gives CSVRLGHNEQFF.

The genes are TRBV7-6 and TRBJ2-7, with TRBD1 identical over 8 bases. Germline assignment: CDR1 SGHVS and CDR2 FNYEAQ. V trimming: 3 bases; J trimming: 0 bases; junction bases outside the gene matches: 4. The CDR3 contains 15 residues. CDR3 amino acids: CASSLPGQGSYEQYF. The CDR3, as DNA: TGTGCCAGCAGCTTGCCCGGACAGGGCTCCTACGAGCAGTACTTC.

This clone has just a few counts. The rearrangement joins TRBV29-1 to TRBJ1-3; D not resolved. Germline loops: CDR1 SQVTM, CDR2 ANQGSEA. The V end was cut by 7 bases, the J end by 0 bases, with 7 bases between. The CDR3 contains 12 residues. CDR3 in amino acids: CSARYSGNTIYF. CDR3 in DNA: TGCAGCGCCCGATACTCTGGAAACACCATATATTTT.

The V and J genes are TRBV7-9 and TRBJ2-7; no definite D call. Trimming cost V 5 bases and J 3 bases, with 5 bases left between them. Germline lookup yields CDR1 SEHNR and CDR2 FQNEAQ (reference sequence). This CDR3 is built from 11 residues. The CDR3 nucleotides read TGTGCCAGCAGCACCTTCTACGAGCAGTACTTC. This encodes CASSTFYEQYF.

This chain joins TRBV27 and TRBJ1-1; TRBD1 is a possible D gene (6 bases). The CDR3 loop spans 15 amino acids. V dropped 1 base and J dropped 1 base, with 10 bases sitting between them. In germline, CDR1 is MNHEY, CDR2 SMNVEV (reference sequence). The chain's CDR3 is CASSLYGGQNTEAFF. DNA of the CDR3: TGTGCCAGCAGTTTATATGGGGGCCAGAACACTGAAGCTTTCTTT.

The V call is TRBV6-4, the J call TRBJ1-2; perhaps TRBD1 as D (6 bases). V lost 6 bases to trimming and J lost 1 base, with 21 bases between them. CDR3 length: 17 amino acids. The germline gives CDR1 MRHNA, CDR2 SNTAGT. CDR3 sequence reads: CASSGIKRTDLNYGYTF. The DNA of the CDR3 is TGTGCCAGCAGCGGCATCAAACGGACAGATCTTAACTATGGCTACACCTTC.

The chain has TRBV18 and TRBJ2-3; D is perhaps TRBD1 (5 bases). CDR1 KGHSH and CDR2 LQKENI come from the germline V gene. Trimming removed 2 bases from V and 7 bases from J, with 22 bases in between. This CDR3 comprises 17 residues. The CDR3, as DNA: TGTGCCAGCTCACCAGTTGCCAGGGTGGCCGTGCGAAATACGCAGTATTTT. It encodes CASSPVARVAVRNTQYF.

This sequence joins TRBV11-3 and TRBJ2-3; 9 bases fit TRBD2. The CDR3 covers 15 residues. The germline V gene has CDR1 SGHNT and CDR2 YENEEA. J gave up 0 bases and V 4 bases, and 2 bases lay outside the gene matches. Here the CDR3 DNA reads TGTGCCAGCAGCTCTACTAGCGGGAGCACAGATACGCAGTATTTT. This gives the protein CASSSTSGSTDTQYF.

This clone appeared a few times. V and J are TRBV10-3 and TRBJ1-5; D possibly corresponds to TRBD1 (5 bases). CDR3 size: 14 residues. Germline V gene data show CDR1 as ENHRY and CDR2 as SYGVKD. V gave up 4 bases and J gave up 4 bases, with 11 bases separating them. CDR3 sequence reads: CAISASGLNQPQHF. In nucleotides, the CDR3 is TGTGCCATCAGTGCTTCAGGGCTAAATCAGCCCCAGCATTTT.

CDR3 DNA sequence: TGCGCCAGCAGCCAAGATTACCAGGTTGGGACAAATGAGCAGTTCTTC. Its translation is CASSQDYQVGTNEQFF. The chain recombines TRBV4-3 with TRBJ2-1; D is possibly TRBD1 (6 bases). The CDR3 sequence is 16 residues long. V lost 0 bases, J lost 7 bases, and 16 bases lay in between. Germline values: CDR1 LGHNA, CDR2 YSLEER.

This chain links TRBV18 with TRBJ2-7; D may be TRBD1 (5 bases). CDR3 length: 14 amino acids. Trimming removed 4 bases at V and 0 bases at J, with 10 bases between. Germline V lookup: CDR1 KGHSH, CDR2 LQKENI. The CDR3: CASSRRQSSYEQYF. CDR3 coding DNA: TGTGCCAGCTCACGAAGACAGAGCTCCTACGAGCAGTACTTC.

This chain connects TRBV6-1 to TRBJ2-1; 11 nucleotides line up with TRBD2. The J segment lost 7 bases and the V segment lost 1 base, leaving 6 bases of the junction unmatched. The germline CDR1 and CDR2 sequences are MNHNS and SASEGT. This CDR3 region has 16 residues. The CDR3 nucleotides read TGTGCCAGCAGTGAAGGCCTAGCGGGAGGATGGAATGAGCAGTTCTTC. Translation: CASSEGLAGGWNEQFF.

The chain has TRBV20-1 and TRBJ1-2; D is possibly TRBD1 (5 bases). There are 11 residues in the CDR3. V gave up 0 bases and J gave up 8 bases, with 7 bases separating them. The germline CDR1 and CDR2 sequences are DFQATT and SNEGSKA (reference sequence). The CDR3 loop is CSARESGGYTF. The CDR3 DNA sequence: TGCAGTGCTAGAGAGTCAGGGGGCTACACCTTC.

This chain uses TRBV2 with TRBJ2-7; weak D call: TRBD1 (5 bases). Trimming stripped 4 bases from V and 7 bases from J, with 14 bases between. This CDR3 is built from 13 residues. Germline V gene lookup returns CDR1 SNHLY and CDR2 FYNNEI. This chain's CDR3 is CASSVDTKGEQYF. CDR3 nucleotide sequence: TGTGCCAGCAGTGTCGATACTAAGGGGGAGCAGTACTTC.